The 25 T cell receptor beta chains reported below all come from one sample, sequenced in a study of blood T cell repertoires in COVID-19. Assay used: immunoSEQ multiplex PCR; TCRdb lists only in-frame clones, some missing. The sample holds about 250,000 clones, about nine tenths seen once. The sample was PBMCs or T cells enriched from blood (not recorded which). The receptors come from a woman aged 18-30 years who had recovered from COVID-19.

V gene TRBV19 combines with J gene TRBJ1-2, with 12 nucleotides matching TRBD1. There are 15 residues in the CDR3. V gave up 10 bases and J gave up 5 bases; unmatched junction bases: 11. Germline loops: CDR1 LNHDA, CDR2 SQIVND (reference sequence). CDR3 loop: CATIPGQGAGYGYTF. CDR3 in DNA: TGTGCCACAATCCCGGGACAGGGGGCTGGATATGGCTACACCTTC.

This clone has only one observation. The chain joins TRBV27 to TRBJ1-1; perhaps TRBD1 as D (6 bases). There are 15 residues in the CDR3. With 2 bases removed from V and 5 bases from J, the gap between germline ends came to 15 bases. Germline CDR1 MNHEY, CDR2 SMNVEV (reference sequence). In nucleotides, the CDR3 is TGTGCCAGCAGTTTAACCGCCAATGGACAGACTGAAGCTTTCTTT. It yields the protein CASSLTANGQTEAFF.

V gene TRBV5-1 combines with J gene TRBJ1-1, with 10 bases matching TRBD1. The CDR3 covers 20 residues. V shed 2 bases and J 5 bases; nucleotides not matched to a gene: 21. The V gene's germline CDR1 is SGHRS and CDR2 YFSETQ. The DNA for the CDR3 is TGCGCCAGCAGCTTATCCTTAGGGGACGCCGGGACAGGGGAGGGGACTGAAGCTTTCTTT. Protein: CASSLSLGDAGTGEGTEAFF.

The rearrangement joins TRBV2 to TRBJ1-6; 7 nucleotides match TRBD1. Germline CDR1 and CDR2: SNHLY and FYNNEI. The CDR3 runs 13 residues. V was clipped by 9 bases and J by 9 bases; unmatched bases: 8. CDR3 region: CARADPGGSPLHF. DNA of the CDR3: TGTGCCAGGGCGGACCCAGGGGGTTCACCCCTCCACTTT.

The V and J genes are TRBV4-2 and TRBJ2-3, with D possibly matching TRBD2 (6 bases). The CDR3 has 17 residues. Germline V CDR1 and CDR2: LGHNA, YNFKEQ. V was cut by 1 base and J by 3 bases, with 17 bases left in between. The CDR3 sequence: CASSQALSGGGTDTQYF. The CDR3 nucleotides read TGTGCCAGCAGCCAAGCACTTAGCGGAGGTGGGACAGATACGCAGTATTTT.

The J gene is TRBJ1-5, the V gene TRBV19, with 8 bases aligning to TRBD1. CDR1 LNHDA and CDR2 SQIVND come from the germline V gene (reference sequence). V shed 5 bases and J 4 bases; nucleotides not matched to a gene: 7. CDR3 size: 15 residues. The CDR3: CASSFTGGINQPQHF. Here the CDR3 DNA reads TGTGCCAGTAGTTTCACAGGGGGAATAAATCAGCCCCAGCATTTT.

CDR3 nucleotide sequence: TGCGCCAGCAGCCCTCATGGGGCGTCTGAGCAGTACTTC. The encoded protein is CASSPHGASEQYF. V usage is TRBV5-1 and J usage is TRBJ2-7; D possibly corresponds to TRBD1 (5 bases). This CDR3 is 13 amino acids long. The ends were cut back, 4 bases at V and 7 bases at J, with 15 bases in the middle. CDR1 and CDR2 (germline): SGHRS, YFSETQ.

This clone was counted a single time. The chain recombines TRBV2 with TRBJ1-1, with D perhaps matching TRBD1 (5 bases). The CDR3 is 13 residues long. CDR1 and CDR2 (germline): SNHLY, FYNNEI. Trimming cost V 7 bases and J 1 base, with 10 bases left between them. The CDR3, as DNA: TGTGCCAGCAAACGTCAGGGGAACACTGAAGCTTTCTTT. It translates to CASKRQGNTEAFF. Based on the CDR3 plus reference TRBV2 and TRBJ1-1, the full variable domain is EPEVTQTPSHQVTQMGQEVILRCVPISNHLYFYWYRQILGQKVEFLVSFYNNEISEKSEIFDDQFSVERPDGSNFTLKIRSTKLEDSAMYFCASKRQGNTEAFFGQGTRLTVV.

J is TRBJ2-6 and V is TRBV9; 9 nucleotides align to TRBD1. The junction had 13 bases not matched to a gene; V was cut back by 3 bases and J by 0 bases. This CDR3 has 20 residues. The germline V gene has CDR1 SGDLS and CDR2 YYNGEE. The CDR3 DNA reads as TGTGCCAGCAGCGGTAGCCGGACAGGGGCATCCTCCTCTGGGGCCAACGTCCTGACTTTC. Protein: CASSGSRTGASSSGANVLTF.

V is TRBV6-5 and J is TRBJ2-7, with D unresolved. Deletions cut 5 bases from V and 5 bases from J, with 13 bases between. The CDR3 sequence is 13 residues long. Germline V CDR1 and CDR2: MNHEY, SVGAGI. DNA of the CDR3: TGTGCCAGCAGTCTTGCCAACACTAACGAGCAGTACTTC. Encoded protein: CASSLANTNEQYF.

The sample holds one count of this clone. The chain uses TRBV5-6 and TRBJ1-2, with a weak D call TRBD1 (5 bases). Germline CDR1 reads SGHDT; CDR2 reads YYEEEE. The length of the CDR3 is 13 residues. The V end was cut by 6 bases, the J end by 7 bases, with 16 bases between. As DNA, the CDR3 is TGTGCCAGCACCTTAGCAGGGTCTGGTGGCTACACCTTC. This encodes CASTLAGSGGYTF.

This clone was seen once. The chain is built from TRBV15 and TRBJ1-5; D is unresolved. V shed 0 bases and J shed 6 bases, with 18 bases lying between them. The V gene's germline CDR1 is LNHNV and CDR2 YYDKDF (reference sequence). The CDR3 is 17 residues long. The CDR3: CATSRDRLFGEGQPQHF. The CDR3 nucleotides read TGTGCCACCAGCAGAGATAGGTTATTTGGGGAGGGTCAGCCCCAGCATTTT.

This clone showed up just once. The chain uses TRBV5-5 and TRBJ1-1; D gene ambiguous. CDR1 and CDR2 from the germline V gene are SGHKS and YYEKEE (reference sequence). The CDR3 covers 15 residues. The ends were cut back, 7 bases at V and 4 bases at J, with 20 bases in the middle. This CDR3 is CASVILSGGSTEAFF. CDR3 sequence (DNA): TGTGCCAGCGTTATTTTATCCGGCGGGTCCACTGAAGCTTTCTTT.

This chain joins TRBV7-2 and TRBJ2-6; weak D call: TRBD1 (6 bases). The germline gives CDR1 SGHTA, CDR2 FQGNSA. The CDR3 is made up of 16 amino acids. The V and J ends lost 5 bases and 0 bases respectively, with 11 bases between them. As DNA, the CDR3 is TGTGCCAGCAGCCTCCAGGGGCACTCTGGGGCCAACGTCCTGACTTTC. This sequence encodes CASSLQGHSGANVLTF.

This chain connects TRBV18 to TRBJ2-7, with 7 bases aligning to TRBD1. This CDR3 is built from 14 residues. The V gene's germline CDR1 is KGHSH and CDR2 LQKENI. The V segment lost 3 bases and the J segment 3 bases; nucleotides outside the gene matches: 5. The CDR3 DNA is TGTGCCAGCTCACCCGGACAGGCGGACTACGAGCAGTACTTC. This codes for CASSPGQADYEQYF.

The J gene is TRBJ1-6, the V gene TRBV5-1; D gene unclear. This CDR3 has 16 amino acids. The V and J ends lost 5 bases and 7 bases respectively, with 19 bases between them. Germline V gene sequence: CDR1 SGHRS, CDR2 YFSETQ. CDR3 DNA: TGCGCCAGCAGACGTCTTTTCGGGGAAGTAAATTCACCCCTCCACTTT. It codes for CASRRLFGEVNSPLHF.

With respect to this clone: Other DNA sequences in this specimen translate into the identical CDR3. The V call is TRBV28, the J call TRBJ1-6; TRBD1 matches at 9 bases. Germline V gives CDR1 MDHEN, CDR2 SYDVKM. The CDR3 consists of 15 residues. V shed 5 bases, J shed 7 bases, and the junction held 6 bases outside the gene matches. In DNA form, the CDR3 reads TGTGCCAGCAGTCCAACCGGGACAGGGAATTCACCCCTCCACTTT. Amino acid sequence: CASSPTGTGNSPLHF.

The chain is built from TRBV28 and TRBJ1-3, with D unclear. The CDR3 has 16 residues. CDR1 is MDHEN, CDR2 SYDVKM, per germline. The ends were cut back, 4 bases at V and 2 bases at J, with 15 bases in the middle. In nucleotides, the CDR3 is TGTGCCAGCAGTTGGGCCCCGGGAGCAGCTGGAAACACCATATATTTT. Its translation is CASSWAPGAAGNTIYF.

V usage is TRBV19 and J usage is TRBJ2-7; 7 bases align to TRBD1. With 5 bases clipped from V and 1 base from J, the junction kept 5 bases outside the gene matches. CDR1 and CDR2 (germline): LNHDA, SQIVND (reference sequence). The CDR3 is 14 residues long. Here the CDR3 DNA reads TGTGCCAGTAGTGAAGGGGGACAGTCCTACGAGCAGTACTTC. Protein: CASSEGGQSYEQYF.

A remark on this clone: This CDR3 is also generated by other DNA sequences in the sample. The CDR3 is CASSLGQTYEQYF. The CDR3 DNA is TGTGCCAGCAGTTTAGGGCAGACCTACGAGCAGTACTTC. The rearrangement uses TRBV12-3 or TRBV12-4 and TRBJ2-7, with D hard to call. CDR3 length: 13 residues. Deletions cut 1 base from V and 2 bases from J, with 6 bases between.

The CDR3 loop is CATSEPGTAYGYTF. CDR3 sequence (DNA): TGTGCCACCAGTGAGCCCGGGACAGCGTATGGCTACACCTTC. The V and J genes are TRBV24-1 and TRBJ1-2; 7 bases are a match to TRBD1. CDR3 length: 14 amino acids. The V gene's germline CDR1 is KGHDR and CDR2 SFDVKD. V shed 4 bases and J 5 bases; nucleotides not matched to a gene: 6.

The chain has TRBV5-1 and TRBJ1-6; no firm D call. CDR1 and CDR2 (germline): SGHRS, YFSETQ. The V and J ends lost 4 bases and 11 bases respectively, with 16 bases between them. This CDR3 contains 14 residues. The CDR3 protein is CASSKDGVDPPLHF. The CDR3 DNA is TGCGCCAGCAGCAAGGACGGGGTTGATCCACCCCTCCACTTT.

The chain couples TRBV21-1 to TRBJ2-6; the D call in the table, TRBD2, was not verified against the DNA. TRBV21-1 is given as a pseudogene. The CDR3 consists of 12 residues. CDR3 sequence: CASSHLYDVLTF. CDR3 nucleotides: TGTGCCAGCAGCCACCTCTATGACGTCCTGACTTTC.

Only one count was recorded for this clone. V gene TRBV13 combines with J gene TRBJ1-6, with TRBD1 matching over 7 bases. The CDR3 runs 16 residues. V dropped 5 bases and J dropped 4; count of bases not matched to a gene: 8. Germline V gene data show CDR1 as PRHDT and CDR2 as FYEKMQ (reference sequence). The CDR3 sequence is CASSPTGLEYNSPLHF. The DNA for the CDR3 is TGTGCCAGCAGCCCGACAGGGTTGGAATATAATTCACCCCTCCACTTT.

Remarks on this clone: This sample includes further DNA sequences coding for the same CDR3. The rearrangement uses TRBV18 and TRBJ1-6; possibly TRBD1 for D (6 bases). The CDR3 loop spans 13 amino acids. The germline gives CDR1 KGHSH, CDR2 LQKENI. The V end was cut by 3 bases, the J end by 7 bases, with 7 bases between. Written as DNA, the CDR3 is TGTGCCAGCTCACCGGACAGAAATTCACCCCTCCACTTT. This sequence encodes CASSPDRNSPLHF.